This T cell receptor beta chain was recorded in a study of T cell responses to AZD1222 COVID-19 vaccine. Generated by immunoSEQ multiplex PCR, the TCRdb table keeps only in-frame clones and is missing some. The data hold fewer than 130,000 clones, with about 94% observed a single time. With V trimmed by 4 bases and J by 1 base, 24 bases remained unmatched. CDR3 length: 21 residues. Germline V gene data show CDR1 as LGHDT and CDR2 as YNNKEL (reference sequence). The source material was peripheral blood, sampled 28 days after the second AZD1222 dose. The TCR comes from an adult who received the AZD1222 COVID-19 vaccine. V gene TRBV3-1 (or the pseudogene TRBV3-2) combines with J gene TRBJ1-1, with 7 bases lining up with TRBD1. CDR3 in DNA: TGTGCCAGCAGCCGCCCAGACGTAAAGACAGGGATTAAACTAAAGAACACTGAAGCTTTCTTT. Encoded protein: CASSRPDVKTGIKLKNTEAFF.